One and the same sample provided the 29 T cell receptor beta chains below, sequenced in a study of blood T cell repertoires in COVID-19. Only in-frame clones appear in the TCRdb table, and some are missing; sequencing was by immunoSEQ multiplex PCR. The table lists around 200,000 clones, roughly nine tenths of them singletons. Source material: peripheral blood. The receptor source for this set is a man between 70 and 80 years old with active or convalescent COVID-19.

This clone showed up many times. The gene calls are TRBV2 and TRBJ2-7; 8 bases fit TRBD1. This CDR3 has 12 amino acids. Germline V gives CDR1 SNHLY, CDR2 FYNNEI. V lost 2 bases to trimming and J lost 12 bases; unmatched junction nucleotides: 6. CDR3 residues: CASSEQGALRYF. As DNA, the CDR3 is TGTGCCAGCAGTGAACAGGGGGCATTGCGGTACTTC.

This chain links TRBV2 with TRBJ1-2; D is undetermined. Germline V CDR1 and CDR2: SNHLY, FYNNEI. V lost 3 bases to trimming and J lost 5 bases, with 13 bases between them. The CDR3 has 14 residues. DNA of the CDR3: TGTGCCAGCAGTGAGGTTAGGACTCCGTATGGCTACACCTTC. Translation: CASSEVRTPYGYTF.

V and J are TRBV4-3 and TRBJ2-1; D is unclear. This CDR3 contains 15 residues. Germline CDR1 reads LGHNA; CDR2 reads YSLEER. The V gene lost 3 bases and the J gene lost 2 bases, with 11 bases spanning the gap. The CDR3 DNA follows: TGCGCCAGCAGCCACTCTCTGTCCCCCTACAATGAGCAGTTCTTC. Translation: CASSHSLSPYNEQFF.

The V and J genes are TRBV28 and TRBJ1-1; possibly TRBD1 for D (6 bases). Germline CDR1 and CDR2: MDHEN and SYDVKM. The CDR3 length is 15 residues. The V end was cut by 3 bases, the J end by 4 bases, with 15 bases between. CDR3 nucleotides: TGTGCCAGCAGTTTCAGACCAGGGGTGACCACTGAAGCTTTCTTT. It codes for CASSFRPGVTTEAFF. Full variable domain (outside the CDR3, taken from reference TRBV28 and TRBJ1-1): DVKVTQSSRYLVKRTGEKVFLECVQDMDHENMFWYRQDPGLGLRLIYFSYDVKMKEKGDIPEGYSVSREKKERFSLILESASTNQTSMYLCASSFRPGVTTEAFFGQGTRLTVV.

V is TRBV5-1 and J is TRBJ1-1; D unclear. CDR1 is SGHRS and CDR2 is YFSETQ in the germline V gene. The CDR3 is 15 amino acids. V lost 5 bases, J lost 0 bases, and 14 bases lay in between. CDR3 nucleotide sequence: TGCGCCAGCAGACGGGAAACGGGCGTGAACACTGAAGCTTTCTTT. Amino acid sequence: CASRRETGVNTEAFF.

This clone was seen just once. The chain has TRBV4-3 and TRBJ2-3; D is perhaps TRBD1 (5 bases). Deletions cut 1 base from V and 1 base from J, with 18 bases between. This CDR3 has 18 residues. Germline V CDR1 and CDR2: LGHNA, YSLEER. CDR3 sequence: CASSQAPQGQGRTDTQYF. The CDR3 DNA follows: TGCGCCAGCAGCCAAGCCCCTCAAGGGCAGGGCCGCACAGATACGCAGTATTTT.

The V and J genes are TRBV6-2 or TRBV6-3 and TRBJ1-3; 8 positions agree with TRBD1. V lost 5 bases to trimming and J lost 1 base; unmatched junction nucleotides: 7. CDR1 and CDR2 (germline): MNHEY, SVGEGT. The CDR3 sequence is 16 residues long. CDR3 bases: TGTGCCAGCAGTCGTGGACAGGGCACTTCTGGAAACACCATATATTTT. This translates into CASSRGQGTSGNTIYF.

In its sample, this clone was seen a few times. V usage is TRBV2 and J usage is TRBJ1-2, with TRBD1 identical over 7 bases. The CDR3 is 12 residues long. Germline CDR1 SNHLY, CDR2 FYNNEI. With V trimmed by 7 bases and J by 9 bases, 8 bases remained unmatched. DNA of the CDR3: TGTGCCAGCACCCTCAGGGGGGCAAGCTACACCTTC. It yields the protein CASTLRGASYTF.

The CDR3 loop is CAWSRARGPAGYGYTF. The DNA of the CDR3 is TGTGCCTGGAGTCGGGCCCGTGGCCCAGCGGGCTATGGCTACACCTTC. V usage is TRBV30 and J usage is TRBJ1-2, with D unresolved. V was trimmed by 2 bases and J by 4 bases, leaving 20 bases between them. This CDR3 has 16 amino acids. CDR1 GTSNPN and CDR2 SVGIG come from the germline V gene (reference sequence).

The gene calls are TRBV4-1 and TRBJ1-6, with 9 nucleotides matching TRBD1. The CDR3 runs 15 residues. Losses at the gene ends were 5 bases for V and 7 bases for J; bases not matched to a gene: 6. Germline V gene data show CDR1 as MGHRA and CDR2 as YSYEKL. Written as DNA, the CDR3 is TGCGCCAGCAGCGACAGGGGGGAGCTCAATTCACCCCTCCACTTT. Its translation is CASSDRGELNSPLHF.

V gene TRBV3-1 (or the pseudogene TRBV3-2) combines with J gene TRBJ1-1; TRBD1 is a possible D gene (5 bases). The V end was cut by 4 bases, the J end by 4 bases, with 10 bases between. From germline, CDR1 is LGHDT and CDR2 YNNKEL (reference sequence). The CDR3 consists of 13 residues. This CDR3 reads CASSPRRATEAFF. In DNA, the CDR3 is TGTGCCAGCAGCCCCCGCAGGGCCACTGAAGCTTTCTTT.

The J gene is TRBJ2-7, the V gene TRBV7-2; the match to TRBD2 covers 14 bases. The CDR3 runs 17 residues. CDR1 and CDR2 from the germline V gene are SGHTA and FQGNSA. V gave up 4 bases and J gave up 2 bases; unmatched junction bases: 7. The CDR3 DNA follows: TGTGCCAGCAGCTCGACTAGCGGGGGGGCATCACCCTACGAGCAGTACTTC. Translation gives CASSSTSGGASPYEQYF.

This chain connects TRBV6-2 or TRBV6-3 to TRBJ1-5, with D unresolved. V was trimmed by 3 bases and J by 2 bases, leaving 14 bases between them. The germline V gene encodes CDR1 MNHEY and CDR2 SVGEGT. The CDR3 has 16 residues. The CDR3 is CASSYTWQVRNQPQHF. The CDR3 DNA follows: TGTGCCAGCAGTTATACGTGGCAGGTCCGCAATCAGCCCCAGCATTTT.

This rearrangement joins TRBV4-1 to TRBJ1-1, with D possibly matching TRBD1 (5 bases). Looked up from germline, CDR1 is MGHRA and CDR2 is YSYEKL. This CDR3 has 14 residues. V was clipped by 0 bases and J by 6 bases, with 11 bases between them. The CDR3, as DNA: TGCGCCAGCAGCCAAGATGGTCAGGGCGCTGAAGCTTTCTTT. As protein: CASSQDGQGAEAFF.

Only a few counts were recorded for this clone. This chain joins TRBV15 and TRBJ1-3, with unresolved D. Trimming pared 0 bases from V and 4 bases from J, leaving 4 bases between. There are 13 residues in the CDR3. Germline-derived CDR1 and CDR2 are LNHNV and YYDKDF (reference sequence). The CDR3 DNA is TGTGCCACCAGCAGAGACCAGGGAAACACCATATATTTT. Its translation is CATSRDQGNTIYF. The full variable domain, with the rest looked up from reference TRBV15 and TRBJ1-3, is DAMVIQNPRYQVTQFGKPVTLSCSQTLNHNVMYWYQQKSSQAPKLLFHYYDKDFNNEADTPDNFQSRRPNTSFCFLDIRSPGLGDTAMYLCATSRDQGNTIYFGEGSWLTVV.

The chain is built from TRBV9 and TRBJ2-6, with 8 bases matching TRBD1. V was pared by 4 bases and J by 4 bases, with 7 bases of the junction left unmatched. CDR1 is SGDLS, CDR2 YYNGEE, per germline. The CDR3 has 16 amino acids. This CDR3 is CASSTQGAGGANVLTF. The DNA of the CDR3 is TGTGCCAGCAGCACCCAGGGGGCTGGCGGGGCCAACGTCCTGACTTTC.

The CDR3 DNA is TGTGCCAGCAGTTTAGGGTTAGCGGGAGGGGTGACAGATACGCAGTATTTT. Translating it yields CASSLGLAGGVTDTQYF. The gene calls are TRBV28 and TRBJ2-3, with 11 bases that match TRBD2. Germline CDR1 MDHEN, CDR2 SYDVKM. V lost 2 bases, J lost 3 bases, and 7 bases stayed unmatched. The CDR3 contains 17 residues.

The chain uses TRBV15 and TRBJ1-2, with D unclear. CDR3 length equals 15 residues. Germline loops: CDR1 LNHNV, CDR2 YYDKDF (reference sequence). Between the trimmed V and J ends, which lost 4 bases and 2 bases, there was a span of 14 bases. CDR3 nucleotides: TGTGCCACCAGCATGAAGAGCGCGGGGAACTATGGCTACACCTTC. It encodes CATSMKSAGNYGYTF. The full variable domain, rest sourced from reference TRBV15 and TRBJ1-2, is DAMVIQNPRYQVTQFGKPVTLSCSQTLNHNVMYWYQQKSSQAPKLLFHYYDKDFNNEADTPDNFQSRRPNTSFCFLDIRSPGLGDTAMYLCATSMKSAGNYGYTFGSGTRLTVV.

CDR3 residues: CAWSEGVSYNSPLHF. As DNA, the CDR3 is TGTGCCTGGAGTGAGGGGGTTTCCTATAATTCACCCCTCCACTTT. The rearrangement joins TRBV30 to TRBJ1-6; tentatively, D is TRBD1 (6 bases). This CDR3 spans 15 amino acids. Germline lookup yields CDR1 GTSNPN and CDR2 SVGIG (reference sequence). V lost 1 base to trimming and J lost 1 base, with 8 bases between them.

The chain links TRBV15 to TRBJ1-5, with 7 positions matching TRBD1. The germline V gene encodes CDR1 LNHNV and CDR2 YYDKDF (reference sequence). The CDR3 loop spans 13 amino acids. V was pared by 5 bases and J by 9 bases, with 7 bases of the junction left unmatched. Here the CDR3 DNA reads TGTGCCACCAGCCTGACAGGGAGAGGGCCCCAGCATTTT. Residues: CATSLTGRGPQHF.

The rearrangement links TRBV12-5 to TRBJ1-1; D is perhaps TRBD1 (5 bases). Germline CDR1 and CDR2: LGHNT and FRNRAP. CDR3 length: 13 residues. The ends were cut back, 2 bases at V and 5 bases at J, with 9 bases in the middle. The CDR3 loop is CASGLQGGTEAFF. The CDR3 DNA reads TGTGCTAGTGGTTTGCAGGGTGGGACTGAAGCTTTCTTT.

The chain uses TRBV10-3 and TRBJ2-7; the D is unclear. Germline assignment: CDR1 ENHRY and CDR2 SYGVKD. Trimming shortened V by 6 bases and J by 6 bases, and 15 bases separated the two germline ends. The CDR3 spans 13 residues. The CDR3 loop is CAIRRPGGGEQYF. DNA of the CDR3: TGTGCCATCAGGCGACCCGGCGGCGGCGAGCAGTACTTC.

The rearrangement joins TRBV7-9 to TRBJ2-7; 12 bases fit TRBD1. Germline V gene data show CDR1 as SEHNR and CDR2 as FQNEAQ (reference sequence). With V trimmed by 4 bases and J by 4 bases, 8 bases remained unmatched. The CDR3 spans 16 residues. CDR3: CASSSVPGQGAYEQYF. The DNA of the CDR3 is TGTGCCAGCAGCTCAGTCCCGGGACAGGGGGCTTACGAGCAGTACTTC.

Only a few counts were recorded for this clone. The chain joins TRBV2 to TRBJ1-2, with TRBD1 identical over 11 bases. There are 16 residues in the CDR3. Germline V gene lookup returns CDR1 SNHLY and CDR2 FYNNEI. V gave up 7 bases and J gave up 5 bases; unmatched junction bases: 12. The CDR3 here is CASNLAGTGGLYGYTF. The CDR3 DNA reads TGTGCCAGCAATTTGGCCGGGACAGGGGGACTTTATGGCTACACCTTC.

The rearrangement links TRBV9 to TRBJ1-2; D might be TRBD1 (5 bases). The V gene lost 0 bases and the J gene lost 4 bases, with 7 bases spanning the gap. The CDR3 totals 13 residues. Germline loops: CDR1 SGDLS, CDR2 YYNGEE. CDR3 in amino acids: CASSVVGGYGYTF. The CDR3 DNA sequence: TGTGCCAGCAGCGTAGTCGGGGGCTATGGCTACACCTTC. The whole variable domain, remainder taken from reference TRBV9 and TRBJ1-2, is DSGVTQTPKHLITATGQRVTLRCSPRSGDLSVYWYQQSLDQGLQFLIQYYNGEERAKGNILERFSAQQFPDLHSELNLSSLELGDSALYFCASSVVGGYGYTFGSGTRLTVV.

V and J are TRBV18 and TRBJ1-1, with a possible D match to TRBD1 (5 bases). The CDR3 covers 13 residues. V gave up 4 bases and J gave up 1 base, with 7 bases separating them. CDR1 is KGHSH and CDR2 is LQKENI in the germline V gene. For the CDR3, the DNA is TGTGCCAGCTCACTAACAGGGAACACTGAAGCTTTCTTT. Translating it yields CASSLTGNTEAFF.

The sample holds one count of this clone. CDR3 nucleotides: TGCGCCAGCACCCCAAACAGGGGAGCGACCACTGAAGCTTTCTTT. Amino acid sequence: CASTPNRGATTEAFF. The V gene is TRBV5-1, the J gene TRBJ1-1, with 7 bases lining up with TRBD1. Per germline, CDR1 SGHRS and CDR2 YFSETQ. The CDR3 extends over 15 amino acids. J lost 4 bases, V lost 6 bases, and 12 bases had no gene match.

The CDR3 DNA follows: TGCGCCAGCAGCCAAGATCTCGGCGGGGGGGCCACCGGGGAGCTGTTTTTT. Protein sequence: CASSQDLGGGATGELFF. The rearrangement links TRBV4-1 to TRBJ2-2, with 9 bases aligning to TRBD2. This CDR3 spans 17 amino acids. V trimming: 0 bases; J trimming: 4 bases; junction bases outside the gene matches: 6. The germline CDR1 and CDR2 sequences are MGHRA and YSYEKL.

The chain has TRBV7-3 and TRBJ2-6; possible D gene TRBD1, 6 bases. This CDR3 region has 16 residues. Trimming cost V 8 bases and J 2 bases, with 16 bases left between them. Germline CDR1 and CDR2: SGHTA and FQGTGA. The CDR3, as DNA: TGTGCCAGCTTGTCAGGGGATGGGGCTGGGGCCAACGTCCTGACTTTC. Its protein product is CASLSGDGAGANVLTF.